Included here is one T cell receptor (beta chain) sequence, with context. As yet, its antigen is unknown. This entry belongs to a study of T cells expressing NK-cell markers. Study overall: Investigators obtained TCR beta repertoires from sorted CD3+CD56+NKG2C+, CD3+CD56+NKG2C- and CD3+CD56-NKG2C+ T cells. Study-level results: Dominant NKG2C+ clonotypes were found to form roughly 1.0-7.0% of CD8+ T cells in 5 or 6 donors.

Each CDR3 protein gets one entry in TCRdb, which reprocessed the 5' RACE reads and gives no DNA. Its listing shows fewer than 550,000 distinct CDR3 sequences. This CDR3 spans 14 amino acids. In germline, CDR1 is SGHVS, CDR2 FQNEAQ. This chain uses TRBV7-8 with TRBJ1-3; TCRdb outputs TRBD1, but without DNA this stays unchecked. This clonotype was obtained from a woman aged 45-59 years in good health. The sample taken for sequencing was blood T cells: a sorted CD56 or NKG2C T cell subset, CD4+ or CD8+ T cells, or bulk PBMC T cells (not recorded which). CDR3 protein: CASGPRDRGNTIYF.